This TCR beta chain was observed in a study of T-cell reconstitution after alpha-beta-depleted transplantation in children. Findings and limits, study-wide: The authors attributed T-cell counts and diversity one year after transplant mostly to newly produced T cells. About two months after transplant, alpha-beta T cells reportedly came from several hundred expanded graft clones. Recipient T cells and thymic progenitors that survived gave rise to the high TCRbeta diversity observed at day 60 in some patients.

The V end was cut by 4 bases, the J end by 7 bases, with 17 bases between. The CDR3 has 13 residues. CDR1 and CDR2 from the germline V gene are DFQATT and SNEGSKA (reference sequence). In the case of this clonotype: Its target is not known.

As it was prepared, the TCRbeta library received unique molecular identifiers. TCRdb re-called the PCR reads with MiXCR, one entry per CDR3 protein. The sample records a few hundred thousand distinct CDR3 sequences, 43% being singletons. The receptor was isolated from a girl aged 2-9 years with aplastic anemia, due to receive a stem cell transplant. Sequencing used PBMCs, obtained before TCRalphabeta/CD19-depleted stem cell transplant. The J gene is TRBJ2-7, the V gene TRBV20-1; D gene unclear. This CDR3 reads CSATPGKSGEQYF. DNA for the CDR3: TGCAGTGCTACGCCCGGAAAGTCCGGTGAGCAGTACTTC.